A single sample is the source of the 8 T cell receptor beta chains below, sequenced in a study of T-cell reconstitution after alpha-beta-depleted transplantation in children. It was with unique molecular identifiers that the TCRbeta library was prepared. TCRdb re-called the PCR reads with MiXCR, one entry per CDR3 protein. Of around 440,000 distinct CDR3 sequences listed, roughly 17% are singletons. The source material was PBMCs, mostly from graft donor cells, sampled 360 days after TCRalphabeta/CD19-depleted stem cell transplant. The receptor source for this set is a boy under two years old who had a stem cell transplant for Wiskott-Aldrich syndrome, so the T cells may come from the graft donor.

This clonotype was seen only a few times. The rearrangement links TRBV5-1 to TRBJ2-5, with 11 bases lining up with TRBD1. CDR3 length: 15 amino acids. CDR1 and CDR2 (germline): SGHRS, YFSETQ. J gave up 5 bases and V 4 bases, and 7 bases lay outside the gene matches. The CDR3 DNA reads as TGCGCCAGCAGCAGGGACAGGGGGGGAGAGGAGACCCAGTACTTC. As protein: CASSRDRGGEETQYF.

This clonotype showed up just a few times. The chain combines TRBV28 with TRBJ2-1; 7 nucleotides align to TRBD1. Germline trimming cut 4 bases from V and 9 bases from J; bases unmatched to any gene: 3. CDR3 size: 12 residues. Per the germline V gene, CDR1 is MDHEN and CDR2 is SYDVKM. The CDR3 DNA reads TGTGCCAGCAGTTCGACAGGGAGTGAGCAGTTCTTC. Protein: CASSSTGSEQFF.

The chain couples TRBV12-3 or TRBV12-4 to TRBJ2-1; no firm D call. The CDR3 loop spans 13 amino acids. V gave up 5 bases and J gave up 0 bases, with 5 bases separating them. Here the CDR3 reads CASSRFSYNEQFF. The CDR3 DNA follows: TGTGCCAGCAGTCGGTTCTCCTACAATGAGCAGTTCTTC.

This clonotype was picked up a small number of times. The rearrangement joins TRBV3-1 to TRBJ2-2; no clear D. The V gene lost 5 bases and the J gene lost 0 bases, with 7 bases spanning the gap. This CDR3 is built from 14 residues. Per germline, CDR1 LGHDT and CDR2 YNNKEL (reference sequence). This chain's CDR3 is CASSSLPNTGELFF. The CDR3 region has the DNA TGTGCCAGCAGCTCACTGCCGAACACCGGGGAGCTGTTTTTT.

The chain carries TRBV18 and TRBJ2-4, with 7 bases aligning to TRBD2. Unmatched junction bases numbered 10, after V lost 2 bases and J lost 9 bases. Per germline, CDR1 KGHSH and CDR2 LQKENI. This CDR3 is 15 amino acids long. This chain's CDR3 is CASSPITGGRGIQYF. CDR3 DNA sequence: TGTGCCAGCTCACCAATAACGGGAGGAAGGGGCATTCAGTACTTC.

A few counts support this clonotype. CDR3 sequence (DNA): TGCGCCAGCAGCTTGGACGGGACTAGCGGGGGCGAGCAGTACTTC. The encoded protein is CASSLDGTSGGEQYF. V is TRBV5-1 and J is TRBJ2-7, with 14 nucleotides matching TRBD2. The trim removed 0 bases at V and 6 bases at J, leaving 2 bases unmatched. The germline V gene has CDR1 SGHRS and CDR2 YFSETQ. The CDR3 has 15 amino acids. The full variable domain, in which reference TRBV5-1 and TRBJ2-7 provide the parts outside the CDR3, is KAGVTQTPRYLIKTRGQQVTLSCSPISGHRSVSWYQQTPGQGLQFLFEYFSETQRNKGNFPGRFSGRQFSNSRSEMNVSTLELGDSALYLCASSLDGTSGGEQYFGPGTRLTVT.

The chain uses TRBV21-1 and TRBJ2-4. TRBV21-1 is described as a pseudogene. The CDR3 covers 18 residues. The CDR3 is CASSKGNGQAKAKNIQYF. The CDR3, as DNA: TGTGCCAGCAGCAAAGGAAACGGTCAGGCCAAAGCCAAAAACATTCAGTACTTC.

This clonotype has only a few counts. The J gene is TRBJ2-1, the V gene TRBV7-8, with TRBD2 matching over 13 bases. V lost 5 bases and J lost 8; bases outside the gene matches: 12. This CDR3 region has 17 residues. Looked up from germline, CDR1 is SGHVS and CDR2 is FQNEAQ. The CDR3 loop is CASSATSGRAFNDEQFF. The DNA for the CDR3 is TGTGCCAGCAGCGCAACTAGCGGGAGGGCCTTTAACGATGAGCAGTTCTTC. The variable domain in full, completed from reference TRBV7-8 and TRBJ2-1, reads GAGVSQSPRYKVAKRGQDVALRCDPISGHVSLFWYQQALGQGPEFLTYFQNEAQLDKSGLPSDRFFAERPEGSVSTLKIQRTQQEDSAVYLCASSATSGRAFNDEQFFGPGTRLTVL.